The 30 T cell receptor beta chains listed next were all sequenced from one sample in a study of T-cell memory formation after mild COVID-19. TCRdb redid the calling of the 5' RACE reads with MiXCR, one entry per CDR3 protein. The sample yields 550,000 to 600,000 distinct CDR3 sequences, approximately 21% seen once. Material: PBMCs or a T cell subset sorted from them (not recorded which). All receptors come from an adult woman who had mild COVID-19 (a few samples of this study predate the infection). Cell type and time point are not known.

CDR3 protein: CASSVGHGTVYYEQYF. CDR3 sequence (DNA): TGTGCCAGCAGCGTAGGACATGGGACGGTGTACTACGAGCAGTACTTC. The J gene is TRBJ2-7, the V gene TRBV9; D is tentatively TRBD1 or TRBD2 (5 bases each). Germline assignment: CDR1 SGDLS and CDR2 YYNGEE. V dropped 0 bases and J dropped 3 bases, with 16 bases sitting between them. The CDR3 loop spans 16 amino acids.

The rearrangement uses TRBV10-3 and TRBJ2-7; TRBD2 might be the D (5 bases). V was cut by 6 bases and J by 6 bases, with 12 bases left in between. From germline, CDR1 is ENHRY and CDR2 SYGVKD. The CDR3 consists of 12 residues. The CDR3 sequence is CAISQPEGEQYF. CDR3 DNA: TGTGCCATCAGCCAGCCAGAGGGCGAGCAGTACTTC.

The genes are TRBV5-1 and TRBJ2-1; the match to TRBD2 covers 12 bases. This CDR3 is built from 18 residues. CDR1 is SGHRS, CDR2 YFSETQ, per germline. V lost 1 base to trimming and J lost 1 base; unmatched junction nucleotides: 6. The CDR3 region is CASSLPSGGAVSYNEQFF. The CDR3 nucleotides read TGCGCCAGCAGCTTGCCTAGCGGGGGGGCCGTATCCTACAATGAGCAGTTCTTC.

The chain carries TRBV5-5 and TRBJ2-2; a weak D match, TRBD2 (6 bases). Trimming took off 6 bases at V and 6 bases at J, with 12 bases between the two ends. Looked up from germline, CDR1 is SGHKS and CDR2 is YYEKEE (reference sequence). The CDR3 sequence is 13 residues long. CDR3 DNA sequence: TGTGCCAGCACCTGGGGGGAATCCGGGGAGCTGTTTTTT. Its protein is CASTWGESGELFF.

The chain carries TRBV3-1 and TRBJ2-5; D is ambiguous. The CDR3 sequence is 14 residues long. The germline V and J ends were trimmed by 2 bases and 2 bases, with 9 bases remaining between them. Germline V lookup: CDR1 LGHDT, CDR2 YNNKEL (reference sequence). Here the CDR3 DNA reads TGTGCCAGCAGCCAACACAGAACACAAGAGACCCAGTACTTC. Translating gives CASSQHRTQETQYF.

The rearrangement uses TRBV9 and TRBJ2-1; 7 bases match TRBD2. The CDR3 extends over 16 amino acids. The junction had 10 bases not matched to a gene; V was cut back by 3 bases and J by 4 bases. Germline lookup yields CDR1 SGDLS and CDR2 YYNGEE. The CDR3 is CASSATSADAYNEQFF. The CDR3 DNA reads as TGTGCCAGCAGCGCCACTAGCGCCGACGCGTACAATGAGCAGTTCTTC.

This sequence joins TRBV18 and TRBJ2-7, with D possibly TRBD2 on 6 matching bases. Between the trimmed V and J ends, which lost 8 bases and 4 bases, there was a span of 18 bases. The CDR3 runs to 14 residues. Per germline, CDR1 KGHSH and CDR2 LQKENI. DNA of the CDR3: TGTGCCAGCACCGCGAGGAGGGTAGAATACGAGCAGTACTTC. Amino acid sequence: CASTARRVEYEQYF.

The rearrangement links TRBV5-6 to TRBJ1-5; 7 positions match TRBD1. CDR1 is SGHDT, CDR2 YYEEEE, per germline. V trimming: 3 bases; J trimming: 3 bases; junction bases outside the gene matches: 3. The CDR3 covers 14 residues. For the CDR3, the DNA is TGTGCCAGCAGCTCGGACAGGTTCAATCAGCCCCAGCATTTT. Amino acids: CASSSDRFNQPQHF.

The chain recombines TRBV7-3 with TRBJ2-1; 7 nucleotides align to TRBD1. The CDR3 extends over 13 amino acids. Germline CDR1 is SGHTA and CDR2 is FQGTGA. V dropped 5 bases and J dropped 7; count of bases not matched to a gene: 5. The CDR3 sequence is CASSPKQGNEQFF. As DNA, the CDR3 is TGTGCCAGCAGCCCGAAACAGGGGAATGAGCAGTTCTTC. Drawing the rest from reference TRBV7-3 and TRBJ2-1, the complete variable domain is GAGVSQTPSNKVTEKGKYVELRCDPISGHTALYWYRQSLGQGPEFLIYFQGTGAADDSGLPNDRFFAVRPEGSVSTLKIQRTERGDSAVYLCASSPKQGNEQFFGPGTRLTVL.

This clonotype was observed a few times. The chain employs TRBV19 and TRBJ1-1, with D uncertain. Trimming cost V 7 bases and J 1 base, with 13 bases left between them. The CDR3 consists of 14 residues. Germline CDR1 reads LNHDA; CDR2 reads SQIVND (reference sequence). The CDR3 nucleotides read TGTGCCAGTACCCCCGGGTCCTCGAACACTGAAGCTTTCTTT. Its protein is CASTPGSSNTEAFF. The full variable domain, completed using reference TRBV19 and TRBJ1-1, is DGGITQSPKYLFRKEGQNVTLSCEQNLNHDAMYWYRQDPGQGLRLIYYSQIVNDFQKGDIAEGYSVSREKKESFPLTVTSAQKNPTAFYLCASTPGSSNTEAFFGQGTRLTVV.

This clonotype was counted a few times. The chain couples TRBV20-1 to TRBJ2-3, with 11 nucleotides matching TRBD2. With 6 bases clipped from V and 6 bases from J, the junction kept 14 bases outside the gene matches. CDR1 is DFQATT and CDR2 is SNEGSKA in the germline V gene (reference sequence). The CDR3 has 16 amino acids. CDR3 sequence (DNA): TGCAGTGCGCCGCGAACTAGCGGGAGACTATGGGATACGCAGTATTTT. Its translation: CSAPRTSGRLWDTQYF.

This clonotype has just a few counts. The gene calls are TRBV3-1 and TRBJ1-1, with D hard to call. V lost 0 bases, J lost 1 base, and 6 bases lay in between. CDR1 is LGHDT and CDR2 is YNNKEL in the germline V gene (reference sequence). The CDR3 covers 14 residues. The DNA of the CDR3 is TGTGCCAGCAGCCAAGAATCCCCGAACACTGAAGCTTTCTTT. Its translation is CASSQESPNTEAFF.

The rearrangement uses TRBV6-5 and TRBJ1-2; D ambiguous. Trimming stripped 2 bases from V and 5 bases from J, with 9 bases between. The germline V gene has CDR1 MNHEY and CDR2 SVGAGI. The CDR3 contains 13 residues. The CDR3 region is CASSYRDKYGYTF. DNA of the CDR3: TGTGCCAGCAGTTACAGGGATAAGTATGGCTACACCTTC.

The chain uses TRBV5-4 and TRBJ2-1; 8 bases fit TRBD2. The CDR3 runs to 16 residues. With 0 bases clipped from V and 1 base from J, the junction kept 3 bases outside the gene matches. Germline CDR1 and CDR2: SGHNT and YYREEE (reference sequence). The CDR3 coding sequence is TGTGCCAGCAGCTTGGCAGCGGGGGTTTCCTACAATGAGCAGTTCTTC. As protein: CASSLAAGVSYNEQFF.

The rearrangement uses TRBV11-2 and TRBJ2-2; 11 bases are a match to TRBD2. V shed 11 bases and J 3 bases; nucleotides not matched to a gene: 5. The CDR3 covers 14 residues. The germline V gene encodes CDR1 SGHAT and CDR2 FQNNGV. For the CDR3, the DNA is TGTGCCGGCACTAGCGGGGGATACACCGGGGAGCTGTTTTTT. As protein: CAGTSGGYTGELFF.

This clonotype occurred a few times. The chain carries TRBV9 and TRBJ2-7, with 8 bases lining up with TRBD1. This CDR3 contains 14 residues. The junction had 11 bases not matched to a gene; V was cut back by 4 bases and J by 8 bases. The germline gives CDR1 SGDLS, CDR2 YYNGEE. The CDR3 reads CASSPRDRRDQQYF. Written as DNA, the CDR3 is TGTGCCAGCAGCCCGAGGGACAGGCGTGATCAGCAGTACTTC.

This clonotype was counted between two and nine times. V gene TRBV7-2 combines with J gene TRBJ2-5; TRBD1 is a possible D gene (6 bases). Germline loops: CDR1 SGHTA, CDR2 FQGNSA. V lost 2 bases, J lost 5 bases, and 21 bases lay in between. The CDR3 contains 17 residues. The CDR3, as DNA: TGTGCCAGCAGCTTAAACGTGGGGGCAAACATTCGGGAGACCCAGTACTTC. Its translation: CASSLNVGANIRETQYF.

The chain is built from TRBV6-6 and TRBJ2-7, with a possible D match to TRBD1 (7 bases). Trimming left V 1 base short and J 4 bases short, with 14 bases between. This CDR3 has 15 amino acids. Per the germline V gene, CDR1 is MNHNY and CDR2 is SVGAGI (reference sequence). DNA for the CDR3: TGTGCCAGCAGTTACTGGGCAGGGGGAGGTTACGAGCAGTACTTC. The encoded protein is CASSYWAGGGYEQYF.

In nucleotides, the CDR3 is TGTGCCAGCAAAGTTGGTCCTACCGGGGAGCTGTTTTTT. This sequence encodes CASKVGPTGELFF. This chain links TRBV6-2 or TRBV6-3 with TRBJ2-2; D gene uncertain. Trimming shortened V by 7 bases and J by 5 bases, and 11 bases separated the two germline ends. Germline loops: CDR1 MNHEY, CDR2 SVGEGT. The CDR3 runs 13 residues.

This clonotype was seen only a few times. The gene calls are TRBV7-3 and TRBJ2-1; D is perhaps TRBD2 (6 bases). Trimming stripped 4 bases from V and 0 bases from J, with 16 bases between. The CDR3 is 17 residues long. CDR1 is SGHTA, CDR2 FQGTGA, per germline. The CDR3 region has the DNA TGTGCCAGCAGCTCGACCAGGGACTCTATCTCCTACAATGAGCAGTTCTTC. Amino acids: CASSSTRDSISYNEQFF. The variable domain in full, with the rest retrieved from reference TRBV7-3 and TRBJ2-1, is GAGVSQTPSNKVTEKGKYVELRCDPISGHTALYWYRQSLGQGPEFLIYFQGTGAADDSGLPNDRFFAVRPEGSVSTLKIQRTERGDSAVYLCASSSTRDSISYNEQFFGPGTRLTVL.

This clonotype occurred once. The chain carries TRBV29-1 and TRBJ2-7; D gene unclear. The V gene lost 4 bases and the J gene lost 3 bases, with 7 bases spanning the gap. The CDR3 sequence is 11 residues long. Looked up from germline, CDR1 is SQVTM and CDR2 is ANQGSEA. The CDR3 coding sequence is TGCAGCGTTGCAAACTTCTACGAGCAGTACTTC. This encodes CSVANFYEQYF.

The rearrangement joins TRBV5-1 to TRBJ1-1, with D perhaps matching TRBD1 (5 bases). Trimming pared 3 bases from V and 2 bases from J, leaving 11 bases between. The CDR3 loop spans 14 amino acids. The germline CDR1 and CDR2 sequences are SGHRS and YFSETQ. The CDR3 sequence is CASSSRQFNTEAFF. As DNA, the CDR3 is TGCGCCAGCAGCTCTCGACAGTTTAACACTGAAGCTTTCTTT. Variable domain in full (rest from reference TRBV5-1 and TRBJ1-1): KAGVTQTPRYLIKTRGQQVTLSCSPISGHRSVSWYQQTPGQGLQFLFEYFSETQRNKGNFPGRFSGRQFSNSRSEMNVSTLELGDSALYLCASSSRQFNTEAFFGQGTRLTVV.

This clonotype was seen a single time. This chain joins TRBV2 and TRBJ2-1; D might be TRBD2 (6 bases). Looked up from germline, CDR1 is SNHLY and CDR2 is FYNNEI. Trimming cost V 9 bases and J 10 bases, with 22 bases left between them. The CDR3 consists of 14 residues. The CDR3 here is CARTGLGGVEEQFF. CDR3 DNA: TGTGCCAGAACCGGGCTTGGCGGGGTCGAGGAGCAGTTCTTC.

This chain links TRBV24-1 with TRBJ2-5, with TRBD2 identical over 7 bases. The CDR3 totals 17 residues. J lost 1 base, V lost 1 base, and 8 bases had no gene match. The germline V gene has CDR1 KGHDR and CDR2 SFDVKD. The CDR3 DNA is TGTGCCACCAGTGATTTTGAGTCCAGCGGGGCCCAAGAGACCCAGTACTTC. Protein: CATSDFESSGAQETQYF.

The rearrangement joins TRBV19 to TRBJ2-5, with D possibly being TRBD2 (5 bases). Looked up from germline, CDR1 is LNHDA and CDR2 is SQIVND (reference sequence). The CDR3 is made up of 11 amino acids. V dropped 9 bases and J dropped 5 bases, with 10 bases sitting between them. DNA for the CDR3: TGTGCCAGCCAAAGAGGGGAGACCCAGTACTTC. Residues: CASQRGETQYF.

The chain links TRBV5-1 to TRBJ1-1, with no clear D. V was cut by 1 base and J by 2 bases, with 9 bases left in between. Per the germline V gene, CDR1 is SGHRS and CDR2 is YFSETQ. The CDR3 sequence is 14 residues long. The CDR3 sequence: CASSLSITNTEAFF. The CDR3 nucleotides read TGCGCCAGCAGCTTGAGCATAACTAACACTGAAGCTTTCTTT.

The CDR3 nucleotides are TGCGCCAGCAGCTTCGAGGGGGGGAACTATGGCTACACCTTC. Its translation is CASSFEGGNYGYTF. J is TRBJ1-2 and V is TRBV5-1, with D possibly being TRBD1 (6 bases). This CDR3 has 14 amino acids. Trimming pared 2 bases from V and 2 bases from J, leaving 10 bases between. Germline loops: CDR1 SGHRS, CDR2 YFSETQ.

This clonotype was detected only a few times. The J gene is TRBJ2-5, the V gene TRBV5-1; D not certain. Trimming removed 4 bases from V and 5 bases from J, with 18 bases in between. The CDR3 has 15 amino acids. In germline, CDR1 is SGHRS, CDR2 YFSETQ. CDR3 DNA: TGCGCCAGCAGCCCCCGTGACTCGCCTCCGGAGACCCAGTACTTC. Translated: CASSPRDSPPETQYF.

This clonotype was picked up many times. The chain uses TRBV12-3 or TRBV12-4 and TRBJ2-1; TRBD2 matches at 10 bases. The CDR3 consists of 13 residues. The V segment lost 5 bases and the J segment 8 bases; nucleotides outside the gene matches: 3. The CDR3 reads CASSLTSGDEQFF. CDR3 DNA sequence: TGTGCCAGCAGTCTAACTAGCGGGGATGAGCAGTTCTTC.

The chain employs TRBV10-2 and TRBJ1-5; D unclear. Deletions cut 4 bases from V and 4 bases from J, with 14 bases between. CDR1 WSHSY and CDR2 SAAADI come from the germline V gene. This CDR3 contains 15 residues. CDR3 amino acids: CASSGPTRGNQPQHF. CDR3 nucleotides: TGCGCCAGCAGTGGTCCGACCCGGGGAAATCAGCCCCAGCATTTT.